This T cell receptor beta chain was sequenced during a study of tumor-infiltrating lymphocytes in localized non-small cell lung cancer. Libraries were prepared by immunoSEQ multiplex PCR; TCRdb keeps only in-frame clonotypes and omits some of them. The data show around 15,000 clones, 80% seen once. The TCR sequence derives from a human donor with non-small cell lung cancer. Source material: uninvolved lung tissue not adjacent to the tumor.

The CDR3 DNA reads TGTGCCAGCATCCCCGGAGCGGGAACCTCCTACAATGAGCAGTTCTTC. It translates to CASIPGAGTSYNEQFF. The rearrangement links TRBV7-2 to TRBJ2-1; TRBD2 aligns across 7 bases. The germline V gene encodes CDR1 SGHTA and CDR2 FQGNSA. The trim removed 7 bases at V and 0 bases at J, leaving 9 bases unmatched. The CDR3 length is 16 residues. Together with reference TRBV7-2 and TRBJ2-1, the CDR3 gives the full variable domain: GAGVSQSPSNKVTEKGKDVELRCDPISGHTALYWYRQSLGQGLEFLIYFQGNSAPDKSGLPSDRFSAERTGGSVSTLTIQRTQQEDSAVYLCASIPGAGTSYNEQFFGPGTRLTVL.